Listed here are 6 T cell receptor beta chains from one sample, sequenced in a study of cytomegalovirus exposure and HLA in healthy donors (dated by TCRdb to the late 2010s). To prepare the library, the immunoSEQ multiplex PCR assay was applied. For the multiplex PCR, a mixture combining 60 forward primers for TCR Vbeta segments and 13 reverse primers for TCR Jbeta segments was used. In its TCRdb copy, this immuneACCESS table keeps in-frame sequences only and misses some clones. Where compared with another copy, unresolved V genes explain less than half of these, and the others have no known cause. The sample table lists more than 200,000 clones, roughly 80% of them with a count of one. The leading ten clones occupy around 6% of the sample. Sequencing was done on a sample of PBMCs. The source of these receptors is a man aged 35 to 55 in good health and CMV-seropositive.

V gene TRBV27 combines with J gene TRBJ2-7; TRBD2 is a possible D gene (6 bases). Trimming shortened V by 6 bases and J by 2 bases, and 17 bases separated the two germline ends. Per germline, CDR1 MNHEY and CDR2 SMNVEV (reference sequence). The CDR3 consists of 15 residues. The CDR3 spells CASRAGVAGTYEQYF. DNA of the CDR3: TGTGCCAGCAGAGCCGGGGTCGCGGGGACCTACGAGCAGTACTTC.

V usage is TRBV27 and J usage is TRBJ2-3; the D gene is possibly TRBD2 (6 bases). V lost 4 bases, J lost 5 bases, and 16 bases lay in between. Germline V gene sequence: CDR1 MNHEY, CDR2 SMNVEV (reference sequence). The CDR3 is 15 amino acids. CDR3 in amino acids: CASSYGGAFLDTQYF. Written as DNA, the CDR3 is TGTGCCAGCAGTTACGGGGGAGCTTTCCTAGATACGCAGTATTTT.

The chain has TRBV27 and TRBJ2-3; 14 bases are shared with TRBD2. Germline V lookup: CDR1 MNHEY, CDR2 SMNVEV (reference sequence). V gave up 5 bases and J gave up 4 bases; unmatched junction bases: 8. This CDR3 comprises 17 residues. The CDR3 region has the DNA TGTGCCAGCAGTCCACGACTAGCGGGAGGGCCACCAGATACGCAGTATTTT. Translating it yields CASSPRLAGGPPDTQYF.

CDR3 loop: CAWSVQGEIYTGELFF. The DNA of the CDR3 is TGTGCCTGGAGTGTACAGGGGGAAATCTACACCGGGGAGCTGTTTTTT. V is TRBV30 and J is TRBJ2-2; TRBD1 matches 8 bases. Germline V lookup: CDR1 GTSNPN, CDR2 SVGIG (reference sequence). The CDR3 contains 16 residues. The trim removed 0 bases at V and 3 bases at J, leaving 6 bases unmatched.

The chain joins TRBV7-6 to TRBJ2-3; D gene uncertain. V was clipped by 4 bases and J by 0 bases, with 2 bases between them. Per the germline V gene, CDR1 is SGHVS and CDR2 is FNYEAQ. This CDR3 region has 12 residues. The CDR3: CASSSSTDTQYF. In DNA form, the CDR3 reads TGTGCCAGCAGCTCGAGCACAGATACGCAGTATTTT. Full variable domain (rest looked up from reference TRBV7-6 and TRBJ2-3): GAGVSQSPRYKVTKRGQDVALRCDPISGHVSLYWYRQALGQGPEFLTYFNYEAQQDKSGLPNDRFSAERPEGSISTLTIQRTEQRDSAMYRCASSSSTDTQYFGPGTRLTVL.

V usage is TRBV13 and J usage is TRBJ2-1; tentative D call: TRBD1 (5 bases). This CDR3 is 15 amino acids long. Trimming pared 2 bases from V and 7 bases from J, leaving 15 bases between. Germline V gene lookup returns CDR1 PRHDT and CDR2 FYEKMQ (reference sequence). The CDR3 here is CASSLSMGRENEQFF. CDR3 in DNA: TGTGCCAGCAGCTTATCAATGGGGCGAGAGAATGAGCAGTTCTTC.